One T cell receptor (beta chain) is described in this entry. What it binds is unknown. Method: immunoSEQ multiplex PCR; TCRdb's copy keeps in-frame clones and lacks some. The sample comprises 20,000 to 30,000 clones, around 83% of which are singletons, and approximately 35% rests with the top ten. This specimen comes from a study of OX40 agonist ivuxolimab in advanced cancers. Study-wide background: Patients treated during dose escalation were battling hepatocellular carcinoma, melanoma, renal cell or head and neck cancer.

Study findings and constraints: The study did not work out the antigen specificity of the expanded peripheral T cells. Clonal expansion by week 6 occurred in CD4+ and CD8+ blood T cells (at 0.1 to 3.0 mg/kg). Among some nonresponders, normalized T-cell clonal expansion was also low.

The clonotype originates from an adult with an advanced solid tumor such as melanoma, head and neck, liver or kidney cancer. The specimen was CD4+ or CD8+ T cells sorted from blood, collected in a trial of the OX40 agonist ivuxolimab.

The CDR3 DNA follows: TGTGCCAGCACCCCCGAGCGGGCGAACACTGAAGCTTTCTTT. Protein sequence: CASTPERANTEAFF. The V and J genes are TRBV5-4 and TRBJ1-1; no definite D call. This CDR3 has 14 amino acids. V dropped 6 bases and J dropped 1 base, with 13 bases sitting between them. From germline, CDR1 is SGHNT and CDR2 YYREEE (reference sequence).